A single sample gave rise to the 20 T cell receptor beta chains below, sequenced in a study of regulatory T cells in long-lasting Graves disease. Noted time point: newly diagnosed GD, antithyroid drugs for less than 3 months. Construction of the TCR library relied on RNA isolated from PBMCs. TCR beta libraries were built with iRepertoire HTBI primers and Arm-PCR of CDR3 regions. Each CDR3 protein is one row after TCRdb ran MiXCR on the multiplex PCR reads. The sample holds 600,000 to 650,000 distinct CDR3 sequences; roughly 16% are singletons and the top ten take 18%. These same records also appear under a second study, on T cells in Graves' hyperthyroidism and ophthalmopathy.

The source material was peripheral blood mononuclear cells (PBMCs), sampled at new diagnosis, from a patient treated with antithyroid drugs. These receptors were taken from a young woman with Graves disease.

Ten or more counts support this clonotype. This chain joins TRBV7-6 and TRBJ2-1; 12 bases line up with TRBD2. CDR1 SGHVS and CDR2 FNYEAQ come from the germline V gene. The CDR3 length is 14 residues. V trimming: 1 base; J trimming: 10 bases; junction bases outside the gene matches: 2. In DNA form, the CDR3 reads TGTGCCAGCAGCTTAGGGACTAGCGGGGAGGAGCAGTTCTTC. It is translated as CASSLGTSGEEQFF.

The chain joins TRBV11-3 to TRBJ2-2, with D maybe TRBD1 (6 bases). This CDR3 is built from 18 residues. Germline V CDR1 and CDR2: SGHNT, YENEEA. Trimming left V 4 bases short and J 0 bases short, with 18 bases between. CDR3 sequence: CASSSIPPTGPNTGELFF. The CDR3 region has the DNA TGTGCCAGCAGCTCAATCCCCCCTACAGGGCCGAACACCGGGGAGCTGTTTTTT. Looking up the rest from reference TRBV11-3 and TRBJ2-2 gives the full variable domain: EAGVVQSPRYKIIEKKQPVAFWCNPISGHNTLYWYLQNLGQGPELLIRYENEEAVDDSQLPKDRFSAERLKGVDSTLKIQPAELGDSAVYLCASSSIPPTGPNTGELFFGEGSRLTVL.

The chain combines TRBV9 with TRBJ1-3, with 8 bases lining up with TRBD1. Germline V gene data show CDR1 as SGDLS and CDR2 as YYNGEE. V trimming: 0 bases; J trimming: 3 bases; junction bases outside the gene matches: 2. The CDR3 loop spans 15 amino acids. CDR3 sequence reads: CASSVGQGNGNTIYF. The CDR3 DNA follows: TGTGCCAGCAGCGTAGGACAGGGGAATGGAAACACCATATATTTT.

V usage is TRBV30 and J usage is TRBJ2-3; 9 bases are a match to TRBD1. The CDR3 length is 13 residues. After removal of 7 bases from V and 2 bases from J, the junction contained 4 bases not matched to a gene. Germline assignment: CDR1 GTSNPN and CDR2 SVGIG (reference sequence). This CDR3 is CAYGTGITDTQYF. CDR3 DNA sequence: TGTGCCTATGGGACAGGGATCACAGATACGCAGTATTTT.

This clonotype has just a few counts. The chain employs TRBV30 and TRBJ2-1; possible D gene TRBD2, 5 bases. The V and J ends lost 3 bases and 0 bases respectively, with 12 bases between them. The length of the CDR3 is 15 residues. Germline CDR1 GTSNPN, CDR2 SVGIG (reference sequence). Here the CDR3 reads CAWSQAADSYNEQFF. The CDR3 coding sequence is TGTGCCTGGAGCCAAGCGGCGGACTCCTACAATGAGCAGTTCTTC.

This clonotype has a handful of counts. V gene TRBV28 combines with J gene TRBJ1-2; the D is unclear. The CDR3 is 11 amino acids. The V end was cut by 7 bases, the J end by 3 bases, with 6 bases between. The germline V gene encodes CDR1 MDHEN and CDR2 SYDVKM. The CDR3, as DNA: TGTGCCAGCACCACGGACTATGGCTACACCTTC. It specifies CASTTDYGYTF.

This clonotype was counted at least ten times. This chain uses TRBV2 with TRBJ1-3; D possibly corresponds to TRBD1 (5 bases). V lost 3 bases and J 1 base, leaving 16 bases between the germline ends. This CDR3 is 17 amino acids long. Germline values: CDR1 SNHLY, CDR2 FYNNEI. CDR3 sequence (DNA): TGTGCCAGCAGTGAGCGCAGGGTAGTTTCTTCTGGAAACACCATATATTTT. Protein product: CASSERRVVSSGNTIYF.

V gene TRBV6-1 combines with J gene TRBJ2-7; D gene ambiguous. V was clipped by 5 bases and J by 6 bases, with 11 bases between them. The CDR3 is 12 residues long. From germline, CDR1 is MNHNS and CDR2 SASEGT. This CDR3 reads CASSQQRGEQYF. CDR3 coding DNA: TGTGCCAGCAGTCAACAGAGAGGCGAGCAGTACTTC.

J is TRBJ1-4 and V is TRBV19, with no clear D. The germline V and J ends were trimmed by 7 bases and 4 bases, with 7 bases remaining between them. CDR1 LNHDA and CDR2 SQIVND come from the germline V gene (reference sequence). The CDR3 is made up of 12 amino acids. The CDR3 bases are TGTGCCAGTACGGACCTTAATGAAAAACTGTTTTTT. Protein: CASTDLNEKLFF. The whole variable domain, remainder taken from reference TRBV19 and TRBJ1-4, is DGGITQSPKYLFRKEGQNVTLSCEQNLNHDAMYWYRQDPGQGLRLIYYSQIVNDFQKGDIAEGYSVSREKKESFPLTVTSAQKNPTAFYLCASTDLNEKLFFGSGTQLSVL.

This clonotype appeared many times. The J gene is TRBJ1-4, the V gene TRBV6-5; 8 bases map to TRBD1. This CDR3 spans 15 amino acids. With 4 bases clipped from V and 4 bases from J, the junction kept 5 bases outside the gene matches. Germline CDR1 is MNHEY and CDR2 is SVGAGI. The CDR3 DNA follows: TGTGCCAGCAGTTCTCGACAGGGGCATAATGAAAAACTGTTTTTT. It is translated as CASSSRQGHNEKLFF.

Concerning this clonotype itself: An end of the junction differs from the germline gene, which may be a read error. The rearrangement uses TRBV2 and TRBJ2-7; 11 bases map to TRBD1. In germline, CDR1 is SNHLY, CDR2 FYNNEI. The CDR3 contains 13 residues. CDR3 in amino acids: CASQPGQGDEQYF. DNA for the CDR3: TGCGCCAGCCAACCGGGACAGGGGGACGAGCAGTACTTC.

The chain uses TRBV5-6 and TRBJ2-1, with 10 bases fitting TRBD2. Per the germline V gene, CDR1 is SGHDT and CDR2 is YYEEEE. V shed 4 bases and J 10 bases; nucleotides not matched to a gene: 11. CDR3 length equals 15 residues. DNA for the CDR3: TGTGCCAGCAGCCTTGGACTAGCGGAAACGCGGGAGCAGTTCTTC. Its translation: CASSLGLAETREQFF.

This clonotype has only one observation. The CDR3 loop reads CSASGPLLLAGNTGELFF. DNA of the CDR3: TGCAGTGCTAGCGGACCCCTTCTACTAGCGGGGAACACCGGGGAGCTGTTTTTT. The chain carries TRBV20-1 and TRBJ2-2; 9 nucleotides align to TRBD2. CDR1 and CDR2 (germline): DFQATT, SNEGSKA (reference sequence). There are 18 residues in the CDR3. V shed 3 bases and J 1 base; nucleotides not matched to a gene: 12.

This clonotype was found many times. The chain links TRBV28 to TRBJ1-5, with D tentatively TRBD1 (6 bases). With 6 bases removed from V and 4 bases from J, the gap between germline ends came to 16 bases. The CDR3 is 15 amino acids. Germline V gives CDR1 MDHEN, CDR2 SYDVKM. The CDR3 DNA reads as TGTGCCAGCAGACTTACAGGGCCTCTGAATCAGCCCCAGCATTTT. It translates to CASRLTGPLNQPQHF.

In this sample, this clonotype turned up many times. The chain combines TRBV28 with TRBJ2-7, with D possibly being TRBD2 (5 bases). This CDR3 contains 14 residues. The germline gives CDR1 MDHEN, CDR2 SYDVKM. V dropped 6 bases and J dropped 3 bases, with 15 bases sitting between them. In DNA form, the CDR3 reads TGTGCCAGCAGAAGTGGGGAGTTGATCTACGAGCAGTACTTC. It encodes CASRSGELIYEQYF.

V usage is TRBV11-2 and J usage is TRBJ1-4; a possible D gene is TRBD1 (6 bases). The V end lost 5 bases, the J end lost 6 bases, and 7 bases lay between the germline ends. CDR3 length: 12 amino acids. Germline CDR1 is SGHAT and CDR2 is FQNNGV. CDR3 protein: CASSRTDEKLFF. In nucleotides, the CDR3 is TGTGCCAGCAGCCGGACAGATGAAAAACTGTTTTTT.

There are a few counts of this clonotype. The CDR3: CASSLITGRSYNEQFF. The CDR3, as DNA: TGTGCCAGCAGTTTAATCACGGGCCGCTCCTACAATGAGCAGTTCTTC. V is TRBV27 and J is TRBJ2-1; D remains ambiguous. The CDR3 runs 16 residues. V was shortened by 2 bases and J by 0 bases, with 11 bases between the two germline ends. Germline V gene data show CDR1 as MNHEY and CDR2 as SMNVEV (reference sequence).

This clonotype came up many times. This chain joins TRBV12-3 or TRBV12-4 and TRBJ2-7; TRBD1 matches at 11 bases. This CDR3 comprises 13 residues. V lost 1 base to trimming and J lost 8 bases; unmatched junction nucleotides: 1. The CDR3 DNA follows: TGTGCCAGCAGTTTAGGGACAGGGGGCCAGCAGTACTTC. This encodes CASSLGTGGQQYF.

In its sample, this clonotype was seen many times. The V call is TRBV27, the J call TRBJ1-1, with unresolved D. The CDR3 runs to 15 residues. CDR1 MNHEY and CDR2 SMNVEV come from the germline V gene (reference sequence). Trimming shortened V by 9 bases and J by 1 base, and 18 bases separated the two germline ends. CDR3 in DNA: TGTGCCAGTTCCCGGGAGGTTCTTCCGAACACTGAAGCTTTCTTT. The encoded protein is CASSREVLPNTEAFF.

The chain links TRBV9 to TRBJ2-1; 10 bases match TRBD1. The trim removed 3 bases at V and 5 bases at J, leaving 11 bases unmatched. The CDR3 is 17 residues long. Looked up from germline, CDR1 is SGDLS and CDR2 is YYNGEE. CDR3 coding DNA: TGTGCCAGCAGCGACCCCCTGACAGGGGGCGCCCACAATGAGCAGTTCTTC. Translation: CASSDPLTGGAHNEQFF. Complete variable domain (other parts from reference TRBV9 and TRBJ2-1): DSGVTQTPKHLITATGQRVTLRCSPRSGDLSVYWYQQSLDQGLQFLIQYYNGEERAKGNILERFSAQQFPDLHSELNLSSLELGDSALYFCASSDPLTGGAHNEQFFGPGTRLTVL.